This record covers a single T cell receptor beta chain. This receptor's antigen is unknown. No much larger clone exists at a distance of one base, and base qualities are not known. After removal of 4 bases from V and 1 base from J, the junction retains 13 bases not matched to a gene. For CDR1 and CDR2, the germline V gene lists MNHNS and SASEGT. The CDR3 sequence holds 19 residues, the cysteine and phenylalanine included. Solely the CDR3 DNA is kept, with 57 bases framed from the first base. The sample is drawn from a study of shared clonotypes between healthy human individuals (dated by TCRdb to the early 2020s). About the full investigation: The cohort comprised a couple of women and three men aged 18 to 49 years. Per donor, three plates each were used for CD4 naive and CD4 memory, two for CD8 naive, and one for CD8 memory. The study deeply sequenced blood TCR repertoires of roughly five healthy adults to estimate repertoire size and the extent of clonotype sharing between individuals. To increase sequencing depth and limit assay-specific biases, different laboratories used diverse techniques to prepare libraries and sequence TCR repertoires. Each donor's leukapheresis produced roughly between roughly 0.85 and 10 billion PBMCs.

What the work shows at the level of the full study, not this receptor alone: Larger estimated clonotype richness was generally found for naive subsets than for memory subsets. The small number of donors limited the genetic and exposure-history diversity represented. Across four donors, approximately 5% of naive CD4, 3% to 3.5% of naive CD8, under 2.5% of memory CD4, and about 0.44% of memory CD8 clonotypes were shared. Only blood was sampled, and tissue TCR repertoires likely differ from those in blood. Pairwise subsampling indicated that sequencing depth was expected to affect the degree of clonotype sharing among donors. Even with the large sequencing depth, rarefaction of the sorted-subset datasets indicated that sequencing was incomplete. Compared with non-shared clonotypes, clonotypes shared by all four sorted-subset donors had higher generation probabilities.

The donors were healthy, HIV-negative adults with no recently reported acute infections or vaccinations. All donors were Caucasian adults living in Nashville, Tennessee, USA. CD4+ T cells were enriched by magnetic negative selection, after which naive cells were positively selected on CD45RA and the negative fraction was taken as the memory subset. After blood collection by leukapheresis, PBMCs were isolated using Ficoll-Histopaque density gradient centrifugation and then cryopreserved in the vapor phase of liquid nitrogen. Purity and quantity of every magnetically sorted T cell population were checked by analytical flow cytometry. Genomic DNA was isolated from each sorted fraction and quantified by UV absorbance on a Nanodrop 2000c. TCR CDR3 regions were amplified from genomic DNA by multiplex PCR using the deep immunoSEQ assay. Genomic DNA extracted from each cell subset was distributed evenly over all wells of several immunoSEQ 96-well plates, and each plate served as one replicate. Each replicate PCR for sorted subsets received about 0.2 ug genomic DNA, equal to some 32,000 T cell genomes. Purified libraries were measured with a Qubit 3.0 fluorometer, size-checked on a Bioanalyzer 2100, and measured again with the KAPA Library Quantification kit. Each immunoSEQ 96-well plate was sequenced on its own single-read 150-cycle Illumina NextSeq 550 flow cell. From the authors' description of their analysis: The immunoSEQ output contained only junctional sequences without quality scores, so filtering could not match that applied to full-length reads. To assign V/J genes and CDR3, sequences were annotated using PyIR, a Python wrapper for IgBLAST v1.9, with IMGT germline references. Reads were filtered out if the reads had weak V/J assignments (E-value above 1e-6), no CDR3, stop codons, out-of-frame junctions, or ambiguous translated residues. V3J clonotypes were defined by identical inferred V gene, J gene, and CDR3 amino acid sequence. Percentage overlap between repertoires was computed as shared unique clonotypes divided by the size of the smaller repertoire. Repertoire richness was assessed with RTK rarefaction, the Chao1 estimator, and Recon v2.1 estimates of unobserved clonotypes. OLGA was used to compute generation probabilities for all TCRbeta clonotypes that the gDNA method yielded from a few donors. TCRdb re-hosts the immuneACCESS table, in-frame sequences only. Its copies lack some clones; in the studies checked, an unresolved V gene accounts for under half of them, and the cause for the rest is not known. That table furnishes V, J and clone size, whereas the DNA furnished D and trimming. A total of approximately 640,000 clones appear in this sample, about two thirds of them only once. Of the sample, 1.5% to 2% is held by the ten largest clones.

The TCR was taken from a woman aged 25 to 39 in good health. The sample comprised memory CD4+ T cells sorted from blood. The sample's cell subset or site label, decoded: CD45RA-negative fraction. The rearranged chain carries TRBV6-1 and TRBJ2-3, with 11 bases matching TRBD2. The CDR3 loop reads CASSGGLADLPRGTDTQYF. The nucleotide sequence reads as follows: TGTGCCAGCAGTGGGGGACTAGCGGATCTCCCAAGGGGCACAGATACGCAGTATTTT.